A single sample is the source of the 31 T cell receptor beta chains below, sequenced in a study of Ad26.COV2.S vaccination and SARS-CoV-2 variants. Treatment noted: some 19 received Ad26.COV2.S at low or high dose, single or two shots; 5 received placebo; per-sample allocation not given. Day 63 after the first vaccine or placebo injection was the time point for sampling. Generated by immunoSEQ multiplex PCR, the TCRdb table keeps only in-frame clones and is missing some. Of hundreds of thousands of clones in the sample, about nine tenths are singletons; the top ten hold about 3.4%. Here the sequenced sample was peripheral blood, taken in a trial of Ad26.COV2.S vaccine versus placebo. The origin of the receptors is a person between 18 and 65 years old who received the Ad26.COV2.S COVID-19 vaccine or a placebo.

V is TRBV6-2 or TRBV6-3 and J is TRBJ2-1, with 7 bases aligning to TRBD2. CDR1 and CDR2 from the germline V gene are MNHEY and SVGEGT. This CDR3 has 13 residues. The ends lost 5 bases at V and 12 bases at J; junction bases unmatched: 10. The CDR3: CASSGGLSPRQFF. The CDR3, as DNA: TGTGCCAGCAGTGGGGGACTATCCCCTCGGCAGTTCTTC.

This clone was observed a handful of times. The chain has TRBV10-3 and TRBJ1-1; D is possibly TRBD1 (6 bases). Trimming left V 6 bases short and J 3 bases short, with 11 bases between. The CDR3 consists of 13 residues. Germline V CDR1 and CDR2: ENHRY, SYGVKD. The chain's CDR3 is CAIRTGQYTEAFF. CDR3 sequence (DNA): TGTGCCATCAGAACCGGACAGTACACTGAAGCTTTCTTT.

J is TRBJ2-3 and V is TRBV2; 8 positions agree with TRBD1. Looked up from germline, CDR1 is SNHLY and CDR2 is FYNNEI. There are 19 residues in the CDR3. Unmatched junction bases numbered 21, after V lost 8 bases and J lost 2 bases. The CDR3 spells CASGYRTGMGKGHTDTQYF. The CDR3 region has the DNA TGTGCCAGCGGGTATCGGACAGGGATGGGGAAGGGGCACACAGATACGCAGTATTTT.

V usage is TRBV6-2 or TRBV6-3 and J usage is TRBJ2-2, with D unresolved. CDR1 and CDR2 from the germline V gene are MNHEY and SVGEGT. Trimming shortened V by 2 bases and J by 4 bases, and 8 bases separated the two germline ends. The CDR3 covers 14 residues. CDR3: CASSYLRGTGELFF. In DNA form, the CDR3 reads TGTGCCAGCAGTTACCTCCGAGGCACCGGGGAGCTGTTTTTT.

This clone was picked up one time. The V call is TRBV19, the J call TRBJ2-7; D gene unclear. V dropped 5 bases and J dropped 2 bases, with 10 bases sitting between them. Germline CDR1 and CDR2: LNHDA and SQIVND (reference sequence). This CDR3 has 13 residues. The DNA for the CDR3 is TGTGCCAGTAGTCGCGCGGTAACCTACGAGCAGTACTTC. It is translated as CASSRAVTYEQYF.

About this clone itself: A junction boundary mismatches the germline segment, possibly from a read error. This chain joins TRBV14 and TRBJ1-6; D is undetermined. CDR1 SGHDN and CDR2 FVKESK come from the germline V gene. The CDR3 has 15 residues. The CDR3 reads CASRQGSSYNSPLHF. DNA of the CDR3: TGTGCCAGCAGACAAGGAAGCTCCTATAATTCACCCCTCCACTTT.

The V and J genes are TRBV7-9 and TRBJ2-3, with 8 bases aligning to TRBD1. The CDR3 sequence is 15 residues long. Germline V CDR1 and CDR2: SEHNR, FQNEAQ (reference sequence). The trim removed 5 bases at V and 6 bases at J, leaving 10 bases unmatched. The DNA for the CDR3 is TGTGCCAGCAGCCCTATACTTAACAGGGGGGATACGCAGTATTTT. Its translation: CASSPILNRGDTQYF. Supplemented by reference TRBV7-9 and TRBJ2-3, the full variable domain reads DTGVSQNPRHKITKRGQNVTFRCDPISEHNRLYWYRQTLGQGPEFLTYFQNEAQLEKSRLLSDRFSAERPKGSFSTLEIQRTEQGDSAMYLCASSPILNRGDTQYFGPGTRLTVL.

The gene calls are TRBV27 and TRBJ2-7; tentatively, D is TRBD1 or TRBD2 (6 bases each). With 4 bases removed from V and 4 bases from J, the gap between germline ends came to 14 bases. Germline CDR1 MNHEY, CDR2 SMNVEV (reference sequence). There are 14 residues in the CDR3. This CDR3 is CASSSLGGLYEQYF. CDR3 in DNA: TGTGCCAGCAGTTCCCTTGGGGGGCTTTACGAGCAGTACTTC.

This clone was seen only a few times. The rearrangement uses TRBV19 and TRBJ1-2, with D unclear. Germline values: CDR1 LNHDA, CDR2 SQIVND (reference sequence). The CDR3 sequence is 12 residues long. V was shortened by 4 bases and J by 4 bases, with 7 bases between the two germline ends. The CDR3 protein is CASSTGGYGYTF. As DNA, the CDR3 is TGTGCCAGTAGTACAGGAGGCTATGGCTACACCTTC.

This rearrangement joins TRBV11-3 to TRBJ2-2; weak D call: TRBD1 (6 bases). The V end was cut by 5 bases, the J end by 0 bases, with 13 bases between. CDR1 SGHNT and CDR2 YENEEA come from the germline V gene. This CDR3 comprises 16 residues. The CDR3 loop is CASSTGPGANTGELFF. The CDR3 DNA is TGTGCCAGCAGCACCGGCCCAGGGGCGAACACCGGGGAGCTGTTTTTT.

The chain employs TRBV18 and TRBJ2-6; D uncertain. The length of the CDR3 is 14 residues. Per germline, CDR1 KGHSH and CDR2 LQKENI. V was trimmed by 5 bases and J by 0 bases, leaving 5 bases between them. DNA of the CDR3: TGTGCCAGCTCAACAATCTCTGGGGCCAACGTCCTGACTTTC. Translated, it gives CASSTISGANVLTF.

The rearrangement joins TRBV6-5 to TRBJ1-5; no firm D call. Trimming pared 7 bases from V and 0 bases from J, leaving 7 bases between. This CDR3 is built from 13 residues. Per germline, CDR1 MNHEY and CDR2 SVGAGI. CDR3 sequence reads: CASMVSSNQPQHF. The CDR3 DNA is TGTGCCAGCATGGTCAGTAGCAATCAGCCCCAGCATTTT.

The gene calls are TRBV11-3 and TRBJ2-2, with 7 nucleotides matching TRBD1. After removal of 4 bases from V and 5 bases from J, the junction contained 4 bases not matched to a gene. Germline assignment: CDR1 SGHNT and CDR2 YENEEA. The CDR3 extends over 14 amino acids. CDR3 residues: CASSWEQGTGELFF. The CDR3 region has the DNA TGTGCCAGCAGCTGGGAACAGGGGACCGGGGAGCTGTTTTTT.

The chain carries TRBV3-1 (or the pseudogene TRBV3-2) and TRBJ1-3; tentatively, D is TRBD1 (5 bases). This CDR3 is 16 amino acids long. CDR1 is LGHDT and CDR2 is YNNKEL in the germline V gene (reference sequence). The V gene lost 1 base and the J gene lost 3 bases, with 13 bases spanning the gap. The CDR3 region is CASSQGARVFGNTIYF. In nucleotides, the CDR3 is TGTGCCAGCAGCCAAGGAGCCAGGGTGTTTGGAAACACCATATATTTT.

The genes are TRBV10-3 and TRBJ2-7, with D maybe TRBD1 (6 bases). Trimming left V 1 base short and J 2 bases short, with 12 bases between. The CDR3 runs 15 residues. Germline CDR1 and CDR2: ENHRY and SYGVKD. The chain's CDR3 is CAISEFRGEAYEQYF. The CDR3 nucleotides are TGTGCCATCAGTGAGTTCAGGGGCGAAGCCTACGAGCAGTACTTC.

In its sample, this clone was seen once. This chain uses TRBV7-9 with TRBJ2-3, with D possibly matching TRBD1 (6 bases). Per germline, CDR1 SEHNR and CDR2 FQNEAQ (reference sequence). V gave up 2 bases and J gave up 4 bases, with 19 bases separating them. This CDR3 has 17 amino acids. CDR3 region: CASSLLTGTGKADTQYF. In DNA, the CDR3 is TGTGCCAGCAGCTTACTTACTGGTACAGGGAAGGCAGATACGCAGTATTTT.

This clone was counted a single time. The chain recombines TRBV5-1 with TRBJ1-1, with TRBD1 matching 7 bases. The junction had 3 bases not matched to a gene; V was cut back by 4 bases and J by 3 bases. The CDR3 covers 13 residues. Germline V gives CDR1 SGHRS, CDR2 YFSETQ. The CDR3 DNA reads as TGCGCCAGCAGCCAAGACAGGGACACTGAAGCTTTCTTT. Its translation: CASSQDRDTEAFF. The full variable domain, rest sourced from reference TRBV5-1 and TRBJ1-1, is KAGVTQTPRYLIKTRGQQVTLSCSPISGHRSVSWYQQTPGQGLQFLFEYFSETQRNKGNFPGRFSGRQFSNSRSEMNVSTLELGDSALYLCASSQDRDTEAFFGQGTRLTVV.

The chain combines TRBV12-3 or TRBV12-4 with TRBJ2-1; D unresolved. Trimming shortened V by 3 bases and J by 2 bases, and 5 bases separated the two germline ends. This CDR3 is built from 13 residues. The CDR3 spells CASSFGTYNEQFF. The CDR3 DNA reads TGTGCCAGCAGTTTCGGCACCTACAATGAGCAGTTCTTC.

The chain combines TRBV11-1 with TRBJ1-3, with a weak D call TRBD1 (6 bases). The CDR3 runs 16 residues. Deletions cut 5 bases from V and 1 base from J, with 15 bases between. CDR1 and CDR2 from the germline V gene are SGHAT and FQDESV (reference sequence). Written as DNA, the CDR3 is TGTGCCAGCAGCCCTAGTGGACAGTCGTCTGGAAACACCATATATTTT. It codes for CASSPSGQSSGNTIYF.

CDR3 protein: CASSLRRDRTEQYF. DNA of the CDR3: TGTGCCAGCAGCTTAAGGCGGGACAGGACAGAGCAGTACTTC. V usage is TRBV11-2 and J usage is TRBJ2-7; 8 nucleotides match TRBD1. Trimming cost V 2 bases and J 7 bases; bases outside gene matches: 7. The CDR3 is 14 amino acids. Per the germline V gene, CDR1 is SGHAT and CDR2 is FQNNGV.

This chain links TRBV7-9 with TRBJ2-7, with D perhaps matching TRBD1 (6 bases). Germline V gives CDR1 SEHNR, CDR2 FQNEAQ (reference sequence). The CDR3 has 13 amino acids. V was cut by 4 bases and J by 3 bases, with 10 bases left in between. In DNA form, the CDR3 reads TGTGCCAGCAGCTCGGACAGCCTCTACGAGCAGTACTTC. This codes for CASSSDSLYEQYF. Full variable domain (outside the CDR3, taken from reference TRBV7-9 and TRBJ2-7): DTGVSQNPRHKITKRGQNVTFRCDPISEHNRLYWYRQTLGQGPEFLTYFQNEAQLEKSRLLSDRFSAERPKGSFSTLEIQRTEQGDSAMYLCASSSDSLYEQYFGPGTRLTVT.

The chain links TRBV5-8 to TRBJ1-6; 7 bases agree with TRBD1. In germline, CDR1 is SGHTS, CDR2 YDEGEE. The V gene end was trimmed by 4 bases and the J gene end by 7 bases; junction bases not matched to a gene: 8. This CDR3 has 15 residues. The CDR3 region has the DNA TGTGCCAGCAGCCCACCCGGACAGGCAAATTCACCCCTCCACTTT. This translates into CASSPPGQANSPLHF.

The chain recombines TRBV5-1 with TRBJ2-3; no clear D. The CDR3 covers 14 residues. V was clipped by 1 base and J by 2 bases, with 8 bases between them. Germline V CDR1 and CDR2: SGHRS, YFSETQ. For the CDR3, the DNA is TGCGCCAGCAGCTTGAGAGCCTACACAGATACGCAGTATTTT. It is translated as CASSLRAYTDTQYF.

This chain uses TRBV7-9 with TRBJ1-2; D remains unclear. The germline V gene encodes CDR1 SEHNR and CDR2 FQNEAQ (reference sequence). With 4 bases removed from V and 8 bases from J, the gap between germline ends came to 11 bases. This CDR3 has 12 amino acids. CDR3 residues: CASSSTLWGYTF. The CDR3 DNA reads TGTGCCAGCAGCTCTACTTTGTGGGGCTACACCTTC.

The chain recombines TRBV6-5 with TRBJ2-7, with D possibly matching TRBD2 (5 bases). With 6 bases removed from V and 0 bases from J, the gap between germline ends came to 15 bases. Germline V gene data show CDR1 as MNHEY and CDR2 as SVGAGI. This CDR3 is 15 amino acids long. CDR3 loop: CASSQPGLLSYEQYF. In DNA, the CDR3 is TGTGCCAGCAGCCAACCAGGACTTCTCTCCTACGAGCAGTACTTC.

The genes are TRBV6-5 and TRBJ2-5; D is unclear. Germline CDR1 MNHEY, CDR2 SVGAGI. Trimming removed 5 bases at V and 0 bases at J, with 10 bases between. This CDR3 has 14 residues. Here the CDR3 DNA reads TGTGCCAGCAGTATCGTTCACGACCAAGAGACCCAGTACTTC. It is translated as CASSIVHDQETQYF.

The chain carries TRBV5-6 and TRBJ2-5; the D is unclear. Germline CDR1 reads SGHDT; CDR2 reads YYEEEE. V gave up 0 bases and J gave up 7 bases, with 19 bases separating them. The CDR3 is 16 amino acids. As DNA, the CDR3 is TGTGCCAGCAGCTTGGTTCAGCCCGGGCCCATCCCGACCCAGTACTTC. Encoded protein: CASSLVQPGPIPTQYF.

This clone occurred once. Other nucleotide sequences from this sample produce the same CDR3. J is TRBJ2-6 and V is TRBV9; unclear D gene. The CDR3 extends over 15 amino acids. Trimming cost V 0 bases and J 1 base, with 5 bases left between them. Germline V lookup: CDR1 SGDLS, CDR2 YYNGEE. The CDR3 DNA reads TGTGCCAGCAGCGTAGAGGGATCTGGGGCCAACGTCCTGACTTTC. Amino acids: CASSVEGSGANVLTF.

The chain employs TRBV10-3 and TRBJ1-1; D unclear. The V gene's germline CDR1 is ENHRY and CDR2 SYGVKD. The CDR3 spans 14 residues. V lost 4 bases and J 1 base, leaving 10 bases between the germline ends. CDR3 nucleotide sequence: TGTGCCATCAGTGGGGGAGAGTCGAACACTGAAGCTTTCTTT. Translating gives CAISGGESNTEAFF.

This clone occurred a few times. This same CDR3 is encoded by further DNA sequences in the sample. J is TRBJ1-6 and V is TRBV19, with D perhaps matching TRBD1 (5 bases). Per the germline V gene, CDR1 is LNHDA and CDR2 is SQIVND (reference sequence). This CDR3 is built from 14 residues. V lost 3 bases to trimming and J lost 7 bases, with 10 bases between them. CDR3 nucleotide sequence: TGTGCCAGTAGTATTGGGGCAGGGAATTCACCCCTCCACTTT. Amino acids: CASSIGAGNSPLHF.

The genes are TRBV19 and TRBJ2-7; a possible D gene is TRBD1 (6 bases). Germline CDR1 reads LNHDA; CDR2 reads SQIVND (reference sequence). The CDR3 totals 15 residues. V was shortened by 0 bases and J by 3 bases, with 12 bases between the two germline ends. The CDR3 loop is CASSIDGTPNYEQYF. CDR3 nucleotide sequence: TGTGCCAGTAGTATAGATGGGACACCGAACTACGAGCAGTACTTC.